Listed here are 23 T cell receptor beta chains from one sample, sequenced in a study of T-cell memory formation after mild COVID-19. Via MiXCR, TCRdb re-called the 5' RACE reads, giving one row per CDR3 protein. The table includes 150,000 to 200,000 distinct CDR3 sequences, 13% to 15% detected once. Sequences were obtained from PBMCs or a T cell subset sorted from them (not recorded which). The receptors derive from an adult woman who had mild COVID-19 (a few samples of this study predate the infection). Cell type and time point are not known.

J is TRBJ2-3 and V is TRBV7-3, with 8 bases lining up with TRBD2. The CDR3 consists of 16 residues. Trimming at V came to 5 bases and at J to 1 base, leaving 8 bases not matched to a gene. From germline, CDR1 is SGHTA and CDR2 FQGTGA. This CDR3 is CASSPGGSGGTDTQYF. CDR3 sequence (DNA): TGTGCCAGCAGCCCCGGGGGTAGCGGGGGCACAGATACGCAGTATTTT.

The CDR3 DNA is TGTGCCAGCTCGAAGACTAGCGGGAAAGGCGAGCAGTACTTC. This gives the protein CASSKTSGKGEQYF. The chain recombines TRBV18 with TRBJ2-7; 11 bases fit TRBD2. The CDR3 is made up of 14 amino acids. Losses at the gene ends were 6 bases for V and 6 bases for J; bases not matched to a gene: 7. Per germline, CDR1 KGHSH and CDR2 LQKENI.

V gene TRBV7-3 combines with J gene TRBJ2-7; D tentatively fits TRBD1 or TRBD2 (6 bases each). Trimming cost V 5 bases and J 4 bases, with 18 bases left between them. This CDR3 comprises 15 residues. Germline CDR1 reads SGHTA; CDR2 reads FQGTGA. CDR3 DNA: TGTGCCAGCAGCCCGAACGGGGGCAGCGGGTACGAGCAGTACTTC. Protein sequence: CASSPNGGSGYEQYF.

This clonotype was recorded many times. The chain uses TRBV7-2 and TRBJ2-1; 8 bases agree with TRBD2. Germline CDR1 and CDR2: SGHTA and FQGNSA. This CDR3 is built from 14 residues. The ends lost 5 bases at V and 6 bases at J; junction bases unmatched: 6. The CDR3 DNA is TGTGCCAGCAGCCCTACTAGCGGCCCCAATGAGCAGTTCTTC. This translates into CASSPTSGPNEQFF.

The CDR3 sequence: CSVGGREGPARDEGQYF. In DNA, the CDR3 is TGCAGCGTGGGGGGGAGGGAAGGACCCGCGCGAGACGAAGGGCAGTACTTC. The chain is built from TRBV29-1 and TRBJ2-7; 7 nucleotides align to TRBD2. CDR1 is SQVTM, CDR2 ANQGSEA, per germline. The CDR3 covers 17 residues. V lost 6 bases to trimming and J lost 9 bases; unmatched junction nucleotides: 26.

In its sample, this clonotype was seen a few times. The chain carries TRBV20-1 and TRBJ2-3, with 7 bases identical to TRBD2. Germline CDR1 and CDR2: DFQATT and SNEGSKA (reference sequence). Unmatched junction bases numbered 6, after V lost 0 bases and J lost 0 bases. The CDR3 covers 16 residues. CDR3 in amino acids: CSARDANGRSTDTQYF. The CDR3 nucleotides are TGCAGTGCTAGAGATGCTAACGGGAGGAGCACAGATACGCAGTATTTT.

This clonotype was recorded a few times. The V call is TRBV6-5, the J call TRBJ2-1; 10 bases agree with TRBD2. The germline gives CDR1 MNHEY, CDR2 SVGAGI. The CDR3 loop spans 15 amino acids. With 6 bases clipped from V and 6 bases from J, the junction kept 8 bases outside the gene matches. In DNA form, the CDR3 reads TGTGCCAGCAGCCATGGACTAGCGGCAACCAATGAGCAGTTCTTC. Its protein is CASSHGLAATNEQFF.

The genes are TRBV7-9 and TRBJ2-3; no definite D call. V was shortened by 8 bases and J by 6 bases, with 6 bases between the two germline ends. The CDR3 spans 10 residues. The germline CDR1 and CDR2 sequences are SEHNR and FQNEAQ (reference sequence). For the CDR3, the DNA is TGTGCCAGCTCTCAGGATACGCAGTATTTT. Encoded protein: CASSQDTQYF.

This clonotype was recorded a few times. The chain has TRBV15 and TRBJ2-1; 11 bases fit TRBD2. This CDR3 contains 16 residues. Germline V lookup: CDR1 LNHNV, CDR2 YYDKDF (reference sequence). V was pared by 1 base and J by 6 bases, with 5 bases of the junction left unmatched. The CDR3 loop reads CATSRGLAGGTNEQFF. The CDR3 bases are TGTGCCACCAGCAGAGGTCTAGCGGGAGGTACCAATGAGCAGTTCTTC.

This clonotype was counted between two and nine times. The J gene is TRBJ2-6, the V gene TRBV7-9; D is tentatively TRBD1 or TRBD2 (5 bases each). The CDR3 contains 19 residues. From germline, CDR1 is SEHNR and CDR2 FQNEAQ (reference sequence). With 1 base removed from V and 2 bases from J, the gap between germline ends came to 18 bases. CDR3 region: CASSLGAGTKATGANVLTF. As DNA, the CDR3 is TGTGCCAGCAGCTTAGGAGCCGGGACCAAAGCCACTGGGGCCAACGTCCTGACTTTC.

This clonotype was found a few times. This rearrangement joins TRBV29-1 to TRBJ2-7; maybe TRBD2 (7 bases). The CDR3 extends over 15 amino acids. Germline V gene lookup returns CDR1 SQVTM and CDR2 ANQGSEA. The V and J ends lost 6 bases and 2 bases respectively, with 20 bases between them. The CDR3 DNA sequence: TGCAGCGTAGGCCCGGGGGGCCCCGGGACCTACGAGCAGTACTTC. It yields the protein CSVGPGGPGTYEQYF.

V is TRBV6-5 and J is TRBJ1-1; D gene uncertain. V lost 4 bases and J lost 7, with 13 bases in between. The CDR3 has 13 residues. Germline CDR1 and CDR2: MNHEY and SVGAGI. The CDR3 coding sequence is TGTGCCAGCAGTTCCCCCCCAGTGAATGAAGCTTTCTTT. Encoded protein: CASSSPPVNEAFF.

This clonotype has at least ten counts. The chain joins TRBV6-2 or TRBV6-3 to TRBJ2-7, with 7 bases fitting TRBD1. From germline, CDR1 is MNHEY and CDR2 SVGEGT. CDR3 length: 14 residues. J lost 5 bases, V lost 7 bases, and 11 bases had no gene match. This CDR3 reads CASTDDRERHEQYF. For the CDR3, the DNA is TGTGCCAGCACCGACGACAGGGAACGACACGAGCAGTACTTC.

This clonotype was observed a few times. The chain links TRBV7-6 to TRBJ2-6; TRBD1 or TRBD2 may be the D gene (5 bases each). Trimming left V 5 bases short and J 1 base short, with 15 bases between. Germline loops: CDR1 SGHVS, CDR2 FNYEAQ. This CDR3 has 17 amino acids. The CDR3 DNA reads TGTGCCAGCAGCACCCGGGACGGAGGATCTGGGGCCAACGTCCTGACTTTC. Its translation is CASSTRDGGSGANVLTF.

This clonotype was counted between two and nine times. This sequence joins TRBV5-1 and TRBJ2-1, with TRBD2 matching 12 bases. The CDR3 has 18 amino acids. Germline loops: CDR1 SGHRS, CDR2 YFSETQ. V shed 7 bases and J 7 bases; nucleotides not matched to a gene: 18. The CDR3 DNA is TGCGCCAGCTGCCTCGGGGCTAGCGGGGGGGCCGGGGAGAATGAGCAGTTCTTC. Translated, it gives CASCLGASGGAGENEQFF.

The table lists this clonotype with a few counts. The chain joins TRBV5-8 to TRBJ2-1; 16 bases are shared with TRBD2. Losses at the gene ends were 3 bases for V and 4 bases for J; bases not matched to a gene: 10. Germline assignment: CDR1 SGHTS and CDR2 YDEGEE. The CDR3 is 19 residues long. The CDR3 DNA reads as TGTGCCAGCAGCTCATTGGGGACTAGCGGGGGGGCCAGGTACAATGAGCAGTTCTTC. Translation: CASSSLGTSGGARYNEQFF.

This clonotype was detected a few times. V usage is TRBV7-9 and J usage is TRBJ1-6; 10 bases align to TRBD1. V lost 4 bases and J lost 0; bases outside the gene matches: 3. The germline gives CDR1 SEHNR, CDR2 FQNEAQ (reference sequence). This CDR3 is built from 17 residues. Written as DNA, the CDR3 is TGTGCCAGCAGCTCCGGACAGGGGGGCTCCTATAATTCACCCCTCCACTTT. Amino acid sequence: CASSSGQGGSYNSPLHF.

The sample holds a few counts of this clonotype. The chain has TRBV4-3 and TRBJ2-5, with no clear D. CDR1 LGHNA and CDR2 YSLEER come from the germline V gene. Trimming took off 0 bases at V and 5 bases at J, with 19 bases between the two ends. The CDR3 runs to 17 residues. The CDR3 DNA is TGCGCCAGCAGCCAAGACACTCCGTACGAGCCAGAGGAGACCCAGTACTTC. Protein sequence: CASSQDTPYEPEETQYF.

There are a few counts of this clonotype. The chain couples TRBV10-3 to TRBJ2-1; D may be TRBD2 (5 bases). Trimming pared 8 bases from V and 0 bases from J, leaving 17 bases between. CDR1 is ENHRY, CDR2 SYGVKD, per germline. The CDR3 extends over 16 amino acids. The CDR3 loop reads CAIGVVGEASYNEQFF. The DNA for the CDR3 is TGTGCCATCGGGGTGGTGGGAGAAGCCTCCTACAATGAGCAGTTCTTC.

The rearrangement joins TRBV12-3 or TRBV12-4 to TRBJ1-4, with a weak D call TRBD1 (5 bases). This CDR3 comprises 14 residues. V lost 9 bases and J lost 8, with 19 bases in between. The CDR3 protein is CASSEGGDGEKLFF. DNA of the CDR3: TGTGCCAGTTCCGAAGGAGGGGATGGCGAAAAACTGTTTTTT.

This clonotype has more than one count but fewer than ten. V usage is TRBV7-8 and J usage is TRBJ2-1; either TRBD1 or TRBD2 may fit D (6 bases each). The germline V and J ends were trimmed by 7 bases and 10 bases, with 17 bases remaining between them. There are 13 residues in the CDR3. Germline CDR1 is SGHVS and CDR2 is FQNEAQ. The CDR3 nucleotides read TGTGCCAGCACCAAGAGGGGGGCACTGGAGCAGTTCTTC. It encodes CASTKRGALEQFF. The full variable domain, rest sourced from reference TRBV7-8 and TRBJ2-1, is GAGVSQSPRYKVAKRGQDVALRCDPISGHVSLFWYQQALGQGPEFLTYFQNEAQLDKSGLPSDRFFAERPEGSVSTLKIQRTQQEDSAVYLCASTKRGALEQFFGPGTRLTVL.

This clonotype has ten or more counts. This chain connects TRBV7-2 to TRBJ2-2; the match to TRBD2 covers 7 bases. Germline V gives CDR1 SGHTA, CDR2 FQGNSA. This CDR3 spans 16 amino acids. V trimming: 1 base; J trimming: 7 bases; junction bases outside the gene matches: 9. CDR3 region: CASSLGGGSFDGELFF. The CDR3 nucleotides read TGTGCCAGCAGCTTAGGTGGCGGGAGTTTCGACGGGGAGCTGTTTTTT.

In its sample, this clonotype was seen a few times. The chain recombines TRBV5-1 with TRBJ2-1, with D perhaps matching TRBD1 or TRBD2 (5 bases each). The CDR3 contains 14 residues. Trimming removed 1 base from V and 5 bases from J, with 10 bases in between. Germline V gives CDR1 SGHRS, CDR2 YFSETQ. The DNA of the CDR3 is TGCGCCAGCAGCTTGTACTTGGGGGACAATGAGCAGTTCTTC. It codes for CASSLYLGDNEQFF. Using reference TRBV5-1 and TRBJ2-1 for the parts outside the CDR3, the full variable domain is KAGVTQTPRYLIKTRGQQVTLSCSPISGHRSVSWYQQTPGQGLQFLFEYFSETQRNKGNFPGRFSGRQFSNSRSEMNVSTLELGDSALYLCASSLYLGDNEQFFGPGTRLTVL.